This T cell receptor beta chain was profiled in a study of shared clonotypes between healthy human individuals. V was trimmed by 1 base and J by 3 bases, leaving 7 bases between them. Germline V gene lookup returns CDR1 SGHAT and CDR2 FQNNGV. The CDR3 runs to 13 residues. CD45RO-negative CD8 cells positively selected for CCR7 made up the naive population, which excluded terminally differentiated effector memory CD45RA+ cells. The table came from immunoSEQ multiplex PCR; TCRdb's copy has only in-frame clones and leaves some out. The sample lists around 2,000,000 clones, about 95% occurring once. As concerns this clone: The identical CDR3 is also encoded by other nucleotide sequences in the sample.

The sequenced material came from naive CD8+ T cells sorted from blood. The clonotype originates from a man between 18 and 29 years old in good health. The J gene is TRBJ2-7, the V gene TRBV11-2; D is ambiguous. CDR3 residues: CASSLVVSYEQYF. For the CDR3, the DNA is TGTGCCAGCAGCTTAGTTGTCAGCTACGAGCAGTACTTC. Variable domain in full (rest from reference TRBV11-2 and TRBJ2-7): EAGVAQSPRYKIIEKRQSVAFWCNPISGHATLYWYQQILGQGPKLLIQFQNNGVVDDSQLPKDRFSAERLKGVDSTLKIQPAKLEDSAVYLCASSLVVSYEQYFGPGTRLTVT.